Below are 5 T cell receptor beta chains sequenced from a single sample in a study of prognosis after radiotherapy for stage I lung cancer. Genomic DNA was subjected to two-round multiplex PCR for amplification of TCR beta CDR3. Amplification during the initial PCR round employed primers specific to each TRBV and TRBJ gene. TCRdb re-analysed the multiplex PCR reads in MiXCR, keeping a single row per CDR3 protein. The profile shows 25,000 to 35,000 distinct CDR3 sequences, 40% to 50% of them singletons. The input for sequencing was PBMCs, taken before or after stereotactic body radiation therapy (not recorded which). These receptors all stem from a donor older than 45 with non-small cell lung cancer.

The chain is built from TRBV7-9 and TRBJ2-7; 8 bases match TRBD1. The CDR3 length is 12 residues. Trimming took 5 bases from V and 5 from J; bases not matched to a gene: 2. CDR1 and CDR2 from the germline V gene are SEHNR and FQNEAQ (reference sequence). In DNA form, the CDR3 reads TGTGCCAGCAGCGAGACAGGGGACGAGCAGTACTTC. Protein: CASSETGDEQYF.

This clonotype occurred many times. CDR3 bases: TGCAGTGCTAGAAGGCCGACAGGTGGTAACAATGAGCAGTTCTTC. It codes for CSARRPTGGNNEQFF. The chain joins TRBV20-1 to TRBJ2-1, with TRBD1 as a possible D gene (6 bases). The CDR3 length is 15 residues. Germline V lookup: CDR1 DFQATT, CDR2 SNEGSKA (reference sequence). Trimming took 2 bases from V and 5 from J, leaving 16 bases between them.

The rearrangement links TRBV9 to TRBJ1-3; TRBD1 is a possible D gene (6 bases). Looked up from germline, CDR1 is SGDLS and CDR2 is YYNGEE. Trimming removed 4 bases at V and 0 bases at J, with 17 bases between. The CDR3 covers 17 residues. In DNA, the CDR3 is TGTGCCAGCAGCCCCCAGATGACAGGCACCTCTGGAAACACCATATATTTT. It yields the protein CASSPQMTGTSGNTIYF.

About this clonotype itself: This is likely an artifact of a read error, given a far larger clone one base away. CDR3 residues: CASSSGWGIYQETQYF. In DNA, the CDR3 is TGTGCCAGCAGCAGTGGTTGGGGTATATACCAAGAGACCCAGTACTTC. This chain uses TRBV6-4 with TRBJ2-5; unclear D gene. Between the trimmed V and J ends, which lost 6 bases and 0 bases, there was a span of 17 bases. The CDR3 has 16 residues. Germline V CDR1 and CDR2: MRHNA, SNTAGT.

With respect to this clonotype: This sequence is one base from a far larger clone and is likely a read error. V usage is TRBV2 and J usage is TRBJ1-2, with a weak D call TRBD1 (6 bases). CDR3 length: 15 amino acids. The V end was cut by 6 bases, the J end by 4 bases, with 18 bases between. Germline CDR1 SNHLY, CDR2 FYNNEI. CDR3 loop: CASSFDRWPTYGYTF. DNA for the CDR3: TGTGCCAGCAGCTTCGACAGGTGGCCCACCTATGGCTACACCTTC.